These 14 T cell receptor beta chains were sequenced from one sample in a study of blood T cell repertoires in COVID-19. Generated by immunoSEQ multiplex PCR, the TCRdb table keeps only in-frame clones and is missing some. The data hold about 110,000 clones, with 75% to 95% observed a single time. Source material: peripheral blood. These receptor sequences come from a woman younger than 45 with acute or convalescent COVID-19.

This rearrangement joins TRBV7-9 to TRBJ1-4; weak D call: TRBD1 (5 bases). V was pared by 7 bases and J by 13 bases, with 19 bases between. The CDR3 has 13 residues. Germline V gene sequence: CDR1 SEHNR, CDR2 FQNEAQ (reference sequence). DNA of the CDR3: TGTGCCAGCAACCTCCGCGGGGGACTGGGACTGTTTTTT. This gives the protein CASNLRGGLGLFF. Full variable domain (outside the CDR3, taken from reference TRBV7-9 and TRBJ1-4): DTGVSQNPRHKITKRGQNVTFRCDPISEHNRLYWYRQTLGQGPEFLTYFQNEAQLEKSRLLSDRFSAERPKGSFSTLEIQRTEQGDSAMYLCASNLRGGLGLFFGSGTQLSVL.

The rearrangement links TRBV10-3 to TRBJ1-2, with D tentatively TRBD1 (5 bases). The CDR3 covers 16 residues. Trimming pared 0 bases from V and 6 bases from J, leaving 17 bases between. CDR1 is ENHRY, CDR2 SYGVKD, per germline. The CDR3 sequence: CAISESARDSQNGYTF. As DNA, the CDR3 is TGTGCCATCAGTGAGTCGGCCCGGGACTCCCAGAATGGCTACACCTTC.

Only one count was recorded for this clone. The chain couples TRBV7-3 to TRBJ2-3; a possible D gene is TRBD1 (5 bases). The CDR3 covers 15 residues. Germline V CDR1 and CDR2: SGHTA, FQGTGA. The V and J ends lost 5 bases and 4 bases respectively, with 16 bases between them. DNA for the CDR3: TGTGCCAGCAGCGAGGTCCAGGGTGCCTCAGATACGCAGTATTTT. Translated, it gives CASSEVQGASDTQYF.

The V call is TRBV6-2 or TRBV6-3, the J call TRBJ1-2, with 8 bases aligning to TRBD1. Germline V gene data show CDR1 as MNHEY and CDR2 as SVGEGT. V was clipped by 5 bases and J by 0 bases; unmatched bases: 5. The CDR3 totals 15 residues. The DNA for the CDR3 is TGTGCCAGCAGTAACTACAGGGGGGCTAACTATGGCTACACCTTC. Protein: CASSNYRGANYGYTF.

The chain is built from TRBV27 and TRBJ2-1; 8 bases are a match to TRBD2. The ends lost 4 bases at V and 7 bases at J; junction bases unmatched: 9. Germline assignment: CDR1 MNHEY and CDR2 SMNVEV (reference sequence). This CDR3 region has 15 residues. The CDR3 DNA follows: TGTGCCAGCAGTTACGAGGCTAGCGGGTGGAATGAGCAGTTCTTC. Translation gives CASSYEASGWNEQFF.

This clone was picked up one time. The chain employs TRBV28 and TRBJ1-1; 7 positions agree with TRBD1. This CDR3 spans 16 amino acids. Trimming took 6 bases from V and 2 from J; bases not matched to a gene: 12. In germline, CDR1 is MDHEN, CDR2 SYDVKM. The CDR3 sequence is CASRIASGTVNTEAFF. CDR3 coding DNA: TGTGCCAGCAGGATTGCCTCCGGGACAGTAAACACTGAAGCTTTCTTT.

The genes are TRBV7-3 and TRBJ2-1; 7 nucleotides align to TRBD2. The CDR3 runs 14 residues. Trimming removed 6 bases from V and 0 bases from J; junction bases left unmatched: 2. Germline-derived CDR1 and CDR2 are SGHTA and FQGTGA. The CDR3 sequence is CASRGGSSYNEQFF. In nucleotides, the CDR3 is TGTGCCAGCAGGGGCGGGAGCTCCTACAATGAGCAGTTCTTC.

This chain uses TRBV30 with TRBJ2-1; 8 nucleotides line up with TRBD2. Losses at the gene ends were 0 bases for V and 6 bases for J; bases not matched to a gene: 13. This CDR3 has 17 amino acids. CDR1 GTSNPN and CDR2 SVGIG come from the germline V gene (reference sequence). CDR3 coding DNA: TGTGCCTGGAGTGTGGAGGGCGGGGGGCCTTTTATCAATGAGCAGTTCTTC. Encoded protein: CAWSVEGGGPFINEQFF.

The chain couples TRBV7-2 to TRBJ2-5; D might be TRBD2 (6 bases). V dropped 2 bases and J dropped 4 bases, with 11 bases sitting between them. The CDR3 has 14 amino acids. CDR1 and CDR2 (germline): SGHTA, FQGNSA. The CDR3 sequence: CASSLSLASETQYF. CDR3 nucleotide sequence: TGTGCCAGCAGCTTATCCCTAGCGTCAGAGACCCAGTACTTC.

The genes are TRBV19 and TRBJ1-5; D might be TRBD1 (5 bases). Germline CDR1 reads LNHDA; CDR2 reads SQIVND (reference sequence). CDR3 length equals 19 residues. Trimming left V 4 bases short and J 0 bases short, with 22 bases between. Here the CDR3 reads CASSRGRTGNQYSNQPQHF. CDR3 coding DNA: TGTGCCAGTAGTAGGGGCCGGACGGGCAACCAGTATAGCAATCAGCCCCAGCATTTT.

The chain employs TRBV4-1 and TRBJ2-5; 7 positions match TRBD1. Germline-derived CDR1 and CDR2 are MGHRA and YSYEKL. This CDR3 is 18 amino acids long. V shed 4 bases, J shed 0 bases, and the junction held 14 bases outside the gene matches. CDR3 in amino acids: CASSPHGKTGPYQETQYF. The CDR3 DNA is TGCGCCAGCAGCCCTCACGGCAAGACAGGGCCCTACCAAGAGACCCAGTACTTC.

V is TRBV11-2 and J is TRBJ1-4; maybe TRBD1 (5 bases). This CDR3 is 16 amino acids long. V gave up 6 bases and J gave up 0 bases, with 14 bases separating them. Per the germline V gene, CDR1 is SGHAT and CDR2 is FQNNGV. CDR3 sequence: CASSRTSTATNEKLFF. The CDR3 DNA is TGTGCCAGCAGTAGGACGTCGACAGCAACTAATGAAAAACTGTTTTTT.

The CDR3 DNA sequence: TGTGCCAGCTCCCGCACTCGGGATGAGCAGTTCTTC. Encoded protein: CASSRTRDEQFF. The chain recombines TRBV18 with TRBJ2-1; D unresolved. The CDR3 runs 12 residues. CDR1 KGHSH and CDR2 LQKENI come from the germline V gene. V gave up 6 bases and J gave up 8 bases, with 11 bases separating them. The whole variable domain, remainder taken from reference TRBV18 and TRBJ2-1, is NAGVMQNPRHLVRRRGQEARLRCSPMKGHSHVYWYRQLPEEGLKFMVYLQKENIIDESGMPKERFSAEFPKEGPSILRIQQVVRGDSAAYFCASSRTRDEQFFGPGTRLTVL.

The chain joins TRBV7-9 to TRBJ2-5, with D possibly TRBD2 on 7 matching bases. Trimming cost V 2 bases and J 3 bases, with 13 bases left between them. The CDR3 sequence is 15 residues long. CDR1 is SEHNR and CDR2 is FQNEAQ in the germline V gene (reference sequence). The DNA for the CDR3 is TGTGCCAGCAGCTTATTGGGGGCGGGGGAAGAGACCCAGTACTTC. The encoded protein is CASSLLGAGEETQYF.